Given below is one T cell receptor (beta chain) in context. The antigen remains undetermined. A single record per CDR3 protein comes from TCRdb applying MiXCR to the 5' RACE reads. The table includes hundreds of thousands of distinct CDR3 sequences, over 5% detected once. This sample was included in a study of identical twins. Points from the study as a whole: Fewer insertions characterized abundant cord blood beta clonotypes, whereas memory repertoires showed none. Partly confounded zero-insertion analyses could result from invariant MAIT and iNKT cells.

The V end was cut by 2 bases, the J end by 1 base, with 8 bases between. The CDR3 consists of 15 residues. Germline assignment: CDR1 SEHNR and CDR2 FQNEAQ (reference sequence). This rearrangement joins TRBV7-9 to TRBJ2-2; D gene ambiguous. This receptor was identified in a man between 18 and 29 years old in good health. Sequences were obtained from naive T cells sorted from blood. CDR3 nucleotide sequence: TGTGCCAGCAGCTTAAGGGTCCTGAACACCGGGGAGCTGTTTTTT. Translated: CASSLRVLNTGELFF.